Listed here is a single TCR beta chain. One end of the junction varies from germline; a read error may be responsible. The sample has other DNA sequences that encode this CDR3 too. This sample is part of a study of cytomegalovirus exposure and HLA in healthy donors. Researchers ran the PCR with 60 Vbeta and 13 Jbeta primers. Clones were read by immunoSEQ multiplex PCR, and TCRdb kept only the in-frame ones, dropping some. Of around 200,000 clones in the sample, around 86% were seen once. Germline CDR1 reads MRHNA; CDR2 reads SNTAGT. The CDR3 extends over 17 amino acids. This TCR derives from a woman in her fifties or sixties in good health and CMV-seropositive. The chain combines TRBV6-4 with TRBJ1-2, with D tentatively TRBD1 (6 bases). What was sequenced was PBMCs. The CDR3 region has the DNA TGCGCCAGCAGTGACACATCCTACTACAGGGAAAACTATGGCTACACCTTC. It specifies CASSDTSYYRENYGYTF.